Shown below are 5 T cell receptor beta chains from a single sample sequenced in a study of T cells expressing NK-cell markers. Using the 5' RACE reads, TCRdb records one entry per CDR3 protein without DNA. The sample totals just under 150,000 distinct CDR3 sequences. Sequenced input: blood T cells: a sorted CD56 or NKG2C T cell subset, CD4+ or CD8+ T cells, or bulk PBMC T cells (not recorded which). Receptors originate from a man aged 18 to 29 in good health.

The rearrangement links TRBV13 to TRBJ2-2; TCRdb calls TRBD2, which cannot be checked without DNA. Germline CDR1 is PRHDT and CDR2 is FYEKMQ (reference sequence). CDR3 length equals 17 residues. CDR3 amino acids: CASSLTPAGGATGELFF.

The rearrangement links TRBV29-1 to TRBJ1-5; TCRdb's assignment of TRBD1 cannot be checked, as there is no DNA. CDR3 length: 15 amino acids. Germline CDR1 and CDR2: SQVTM and ANQGSEA. This CDR3 reads CSVRTQGAGNQPQHF.

This chain joins TRBV15 and TRBJ1-2; TCRdb outputs TRBD1, but without DNA this stays unchecked. Germline assignment: CDR1 LNHNV and CDR2 YYDKDF (reference sequence). There are 14 residues in the CDR3. This CDR3 is CATRDGGSLGGYTF.

The chain is built from TRBV7-9 and TRBJ2-7; the D gene TCRdb calls, TRBD1, cannot be checked with no DNA. The CDR3 loop spans 15 amino acids. The germline CDR1 and CDR2 sequences are SEHNR and FQNEAQ (reference sequence). The CDR3: CASRKQGTATYEQYF.

J is TRBJ1-6 and V is TRBV28; TCRdb selects TRBD1, and the lack of DNA leaves this call unchecked. The germline gives CDR1 MDHEN, CDR2 SYDVKM. The CDR3 runs 14 residues. CDR3: CASSLTQGRSPLHF. The complete variable domain, with remaining parts taken from reference TRBV28 and TRBJ1-6, reads DVKVTQSSRYLVKRTGEKVFLECVQDMDHENMFWYRQDPGLGLRLIYFSYDVKMKEKGDIPEGYSVSREKKERFSLILESASTNQTSMYLCASSLTQGRSPLHFGNGTRLTVT.